The 21 T cell receptor beta chains in this list originate from one sample, sequenced in a study of shared clonotypes between healthy human individuals. The protocol was immunoSEQ multiplex PCR, while the TCRdb copy is restricted to in-frame clones and leaves out a portion. Of about 1.1 million clones listed, around three quarters are singletons. The sequenced material came from memory CD4+ T cells from PBMCs. This sample's subset: CD45RA-negative fraction. Receptor source: a man aged 18 to 29 in good health. Some clones in this sample may be carry-over from other donors' samples.

A note on this clone: The same CDR3 also results from other DNA sequences found in this sample. The chain joins TRBV6-1 to TRBJ1-1, with 9 bases identical to TRBD1. Germline V gene data show CDR1 as MNHNS and CDR2 as SASEGT. The CDR3 spans 14 residues. Trimming removed 4 bases from V and 4 bases from J; junction bases left unmatched: 4. CDR3 residues: CASSVQGAGTEAFF. CDR3 bases: TGTGCCAGCAGTGTACAGGGGGCAGGCACTGAAGCTTTCTTT.

The V gene is TRBV27, the J gene TRBJ2-5; no clear D. The V end was cut by 9 bases, the J end by 3 bases, with 8 bases between. The CDR3 totals 11 residues. Germline lookup yields CDR1 MNHEY and CDR2 SMNVEV (reference sequence). CDR3 sequence reads: CARPTKETQYF. In DNA, the CDR3 is TGTGCCAGGCCTACAAAAGAGACCCAGTACTTC.

This chain joins TRBV11-2 and TRBJ2-1; D might be TRBD1 (6 bases). The CDR3 runs to 15 residues. Trimming left V 1 base short and J 4 bases short, with 11 bases between. CDR1 SGHAT and CDR2 FQNNGV come from the germline V gene. The CDR3 coding sequence is TGTGCCAGCAGCTTAGTTCAGGGGCAGTACAATGAGCAGTTCTTC. Its translation: CASSLVQGQYNEQFF.

The V call is TRBV7-3, the J call TRBJ2-1; D is perhaps TRBD2 (5 bases). Germline loops: CDR1 SGHTA, CDR2 FQGTGA. The germline V and J ends were trimmed by 0 bases and 1 base, with 10 bases remaining between them. The CDR3 has 16 amino acids. The DNA for the CDR3 is TGTGCCAGCAGCTTAACTAAGAGGGCGTCCTACAATGAGCAGTTCTTC. Residues: CASSLTKRASYNEQFF. Using reference TRBV7-3 and TRBJ2-1 for the parts outside the CDR3, the full variable domain is GAGVSQTPSNKVTEKGKYVELRCDPISGHTALYWYRQSLGQGPEFLIYFQGTGAADDSGLPNDRFFAVRPEGSVSTLKIQRTERGDSAVYLCASSLTKRASYNEQFFGPGTRLTVL.

Details on this clone: A much larger clone differs by one base, so this may be a read error. The chain is built from TRBV29-1 and TRBJ2-7; D not certain. The CDR3 is made up of 14 amino acids. CDR1 is SQVTM and CDR2 is ANQGSEA in the germline V gene. CDR3 bases: TGCAGCGTTCGATCGGTTCAGAAATCCTACGGGCAGTACTTC. Its protein is CSVRSVQKSYGQYF.

In this sample, this clone turned up once. The chain has TRBV7-2 and TRBJ1-4; maybe TRBD1 (6 bases). V lost 1 base to trimming and J lost 16 bases, with 16 bases between them. This CDR3 has 13 amino acids. Germline lookup yields CDR1 SGHTA and CDR2 FQGNSA. The CDR3: CASSLVLGGRRFF. In nucleotides, the CDR3 is TGTGCCAGCAGCTTAGTTTTGGGGGGCCGTCGGTTTTTT.

The V and J genes are TRBV7-9 and TRBJ2-3; D remains ambiguous. Germline values: CDR1 SEHNR, CDR2 FQNEAQ (reference sequence). This CDR3 comprises 15 residues. Trimming pared 1 base from V and 2 bases from J, leaving 10 bases between. The CDR3 loop is CASSLEGLPTDTQYF. In DNA, the CDR3 is TGTGCCAGCAGCTTAGAGGGCTTACCCACAGATACGCAGTATTTT.

The rearrangement uses TRBV14 and TRBJ2-7; D is unresolved. From germline, CDR1 is SGHDN and CDR2 FVKESK. Trimming took 1 base from V and 3 from J, leaving 13 bases between them. This CDR3 contains 15 residues. CDR3 nucleotides: TGTGCCAGCAGCCAAGGGTTTTCCCTATACTACGAGCAGTACTTC. Translating gives CASSQGFSLYYEQYF.

This clone was detected once. The chain recombines TRBV19 with TRBJ1-1; 7 bases are shared with TRBD1. This CDR3 is 14 amino acids long. Germline values: CDR1 LNHDA, CDR2 SQIVND (reference sequence). V was pared by 5 bases and J by 10 bases, with 13 bases of the junction left unmatched. Here the CDR3 DNA reads TGTGCCAGTAGTCCGGGACAGCGAGTAAAAGGAGCTTTCTTT. It translates to CASSPGQRVKGAFF.

V usage is TRBV7-2 and J usage is TRBJ2-3, with D unclear. V lost 0 bases, J lost 8 bases, and 15 bases lay in between. This CDR3 has 15 residues. The germline gives CDR1 SGHTA, CDR2 FQGNSA. The CDR3 reads CASSLASAPRSTQYF. Written as DNA, the CDR3 is TGTGCCAGCAGCTTAGCGTCCGCGCCCCGAAGTACGCAGTATTTT.

The gene calls are TRBV5-1 and TRBJ2-1; D is uncertain. The germline gives CDR1 SGHRS, CDR2 YFSETQ. The CDR3 is 13 residues long. V lost 0 bases and J 5 bases, leaving 6 bases between the germline ends. The CDR3 sequence is CASSLALDNEQFF. CDR3 coding DNA: TGCGCCAGCAGCTTGGCGCTAGACAATGAGCAGTTCTTC.

The chain employs TRBV29-1 and TRBJ1-1; D not resolved. Trimming took 0 bases from V and 0 from J, leaving 14 bases between them. Germline values: CDR1 SQVTM, CDR2 ANQGSEA. The CDR3 has 16 residues. For the CDR3, the DNA is TGCAGCGTTGAAGAAGCCCAACGGCAGATGAACACTGAAGCTTTCTTT. Protein product: CSVEEAQRQMNTEAFF.

The chain couples TRBV18 to TRBJ1-1, with D possibly matching TRBD1 (5 bases). Trimming shortened V by 6 bases and J by 3 bases, and 14 bases separated the two germline ends. The CDR3 loop spans 14 amino acids. Germline CDR1 is KGHSH and CDR2 is LQKENI. The CDR3 is CASSRDQGDTEAFF. The CDR3 DNA follows: TGTGCCAGCTCGAGAGATCAGGGAGACACTGAAGCTTTCTTT.

The V call is TRBV5-6, the J call TRBJ1-6; 9 nucleotides line up with TRBD1. This CDR3 region has 15 residues. The junction had 9 bases not matched to a gene; V was cut back by 4 bases and J by 10 bases. CDR1 and CDR2 (germline): SGHDT, YYEEEE. CDR3 in amino acids: CASSPRDREWSPLHF. CDR3 DNA: TGTGCCAGCAGCCCCCGGGACAGGGAATGGTCACCCCTCCACTTT.

As concerns this clone: Other DNA sequences from this sample encode an identical CDR3 as well. The chain has TRBV2 and TRBJ1-1; TRBD1 matches at 8 bases. Germline values: CDR1 SNHLY, CDR2 FYNNEI. The CDR3 sequence is 15 residues long. The junction had 5 bases not matched to a gene; V was cut back by 4 bases and J by 1 base. The CDR3: CASSARGRGNTEAFF. Written as DNA, the CDR3 is TGTGCCAGCAGTGCCAGGGGGCGAGGGAACACTGAAGCTTTCTTT. The full variable domain, with the rest looked up from reference TRBV2 and TRBJ1-1, is EPEVTQTPSHQVTQMGQEVILRCVPISNHLYFYWYRQILGQKVEFLVSFYNNEISEKSEIFDDQFSVERPDGSNFTLKIRSTKLEDSAMYFCASSARGRGNTEAFFGQGTRLTVV.

CDR3 bases: TGCGCCAGCAGCCAATTCCGCAATGAAAAACTGTTTTTT. Translating gives CASSQFRNEKLFF. V is TRBV4-3 and J is TRBJ1-4; D unclear. Germline CDR1 is LGHNA and CDR2 is YSLEER. This CDR3 is 13 amino acids long. Trimming cost V 2 bases and J 5 bases, with 6 bases left between them.

This clone showed up just a few times. The rearrangement joins TRBV28 to TRBJ2-5; a possible D gene is TRBD1 (7 bases). Germline CDR1 reads MDHEN; CDR2 reads SYDVKM. Deletions cut 2 bases from V and 2 bases from J, with 18 bases between. The CDR3 covers 17 residues. This chain's CDR3 is CASSLGTAAGGQETQYF. The CDR3 nucleotides read TGTGCCAGCAGTTTAGGGACGGCGGCAGGGGGGCAAGAGACCCAGTACTTC. The whole variable domain, remainder taken from reference TRBV28 and TRBJ2-5, is DVKVTQSSRYLVKRTGEKVFLECVQDMDHENMFWYRQDPGLGLRLIYFSYDVKMKEKGDIPEGYSVSREKKERFSLILESASTNQTSMYLCASSLGTAAGGQETQYFGPGTRLLVL.

The chain uses TRBV10-3 and TRBJ1-3, with a tentative D call TRBD1 (5 bases). Germline lookup yields CDR1 ENHRY and CDR2 SYGVKD. Between the trimmed V and J ends, which lost 6 bases and 1 base, there was a span of 13 bases. This CDR3 spans 15 amino acids. CDR3 protein: CAIRPSGTSGNTIYF. The CDR3 bases are TGTGCCATCAGGCCCAGTGGGACTTCTGGAAACACCATATATTTT.

A note on this clone: This sample includes further DNA sequences coding for the same CDR3. The chain recombines TRBV2 with TRBJ2-7, with unresolved D. The CDR3 has 11 amino acids. V was trimmed by 4 bases and J by 1 base, leaving 2 bases between them. Germline CDR1 SNHLY, CDR2 FYNNEI. The CDR3 DNA reads as TGTGCCAGCAGTGGATCCTACGAGCAGTACTTC. Translation gives CASSGSYEQYF.

This chain connects TRBV10-3 to TRBJ2-2; possible D gene TRBD2, 6 bases. The CDR3 loop spans 16 amino acids. Trimming shortened V by 5 bases and J by 5 bases, and 18 bases separated the two germline ends. Germline CDR1 is ENHRY and CDR2 is SYGVKD. CDR3 region: CAISNPGGGRTGELFF. Here the CDR3 DNA reads TGTGCCATCAGTAACCCCGGAGGAGGGAGGACCGGGGAGCTGTTTTTT.

This rearrangement joins TRBV7-2 to TRBJ1-3, with D unresolved. CDR1 and CDR2 (germline): SGHTA, FQGNSA. V dropped 5 bases and J dropped 0 bases, with 11 bases sitting between them. This CDR3 spans 15 amino acids. The CDR3 loop reads CASSPRLGSGNTIYF. The CDR3 coding sequence is TGTGCCAGCAGCCCCCGACTTGGCTCTGGAAACACCATATATTTT.